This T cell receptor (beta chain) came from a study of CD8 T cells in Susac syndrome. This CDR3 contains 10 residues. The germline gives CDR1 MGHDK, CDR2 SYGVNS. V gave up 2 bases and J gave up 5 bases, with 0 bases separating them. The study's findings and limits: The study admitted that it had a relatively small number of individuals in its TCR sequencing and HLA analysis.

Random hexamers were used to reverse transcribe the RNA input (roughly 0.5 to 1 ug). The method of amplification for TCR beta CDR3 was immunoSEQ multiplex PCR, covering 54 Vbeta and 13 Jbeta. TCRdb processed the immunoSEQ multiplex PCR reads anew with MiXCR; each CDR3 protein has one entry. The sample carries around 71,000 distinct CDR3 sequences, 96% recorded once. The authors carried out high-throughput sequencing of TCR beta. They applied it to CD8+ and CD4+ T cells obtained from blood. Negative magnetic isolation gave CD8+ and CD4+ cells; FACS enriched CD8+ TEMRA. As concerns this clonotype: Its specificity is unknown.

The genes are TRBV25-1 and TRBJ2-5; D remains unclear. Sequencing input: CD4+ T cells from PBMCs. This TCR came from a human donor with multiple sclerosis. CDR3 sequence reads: CASSEETQYF. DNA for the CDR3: TGTGCCAGCAGTGAAGAGACCCAGTACTTC.